The present entry profiles one TCR beta chain with its context. Its antigen remains unknown. Four subsets defined by CD45RA and CD27 were sorted after CD3, CD4, CD8 and live/dead staining. Germline CDR1 DFQATT, CDR2 SNEGSKA (reference sequence). With 5 bases clipped from V and 7 bases from J, the junction kept 11 bases outside the gene matches. The length of the CDR3 is 13 residues. This specimen belongs to a study of naive and memory T cell subsets. Two oligonucleotides, mixed equimolar, formed the beta constant-region primer covering TRBC1 and TRBC2. Four rounds of PCR amplified the ligated cDNA using nested alpha and beta constant-region primers plus SP2. TCRdb ran MiXCR on the UMI-ligation and nested PCR reads and lists one entry per CDR3 protein. The data hold roughly 150,000 distinct CDR3 sequences, with 20% to 25% observed a single time. The study's findings and limits: TCR counts from RNA may reflect activation-linked expression changes. Possibly reflecting memory cells re-expressing CD45RA, a few larger clonotypes occurred in naive repertoires, especially CD8. In CD4 and CD8 cells, diversity dropped from naive through EMRA.

Sequencing input: naive CD4+ T cells from blood. The sequence derives from a human donor in good health. This rearrangement joins TRBV20-1 to TRBJ2-7; 7 bases agree with TRBD1. The CDR3 sequence: CSARYRDRKEQYF. Here the CDR3 DNA reads TGCAGTGCTCGTTACCGGGACAGAAAAGAGCAGTACTTC.